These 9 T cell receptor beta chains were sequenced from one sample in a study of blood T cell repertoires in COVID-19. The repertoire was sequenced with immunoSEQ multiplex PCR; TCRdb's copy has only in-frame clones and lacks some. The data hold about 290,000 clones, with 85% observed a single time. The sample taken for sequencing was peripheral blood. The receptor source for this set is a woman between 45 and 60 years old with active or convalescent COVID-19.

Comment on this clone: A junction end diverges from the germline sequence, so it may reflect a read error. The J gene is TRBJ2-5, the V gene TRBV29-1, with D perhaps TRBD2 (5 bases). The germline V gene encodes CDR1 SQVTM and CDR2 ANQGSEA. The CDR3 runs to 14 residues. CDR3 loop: CSVEEGLKGETQYF. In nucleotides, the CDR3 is TGCAGCGTAGAAGAGGGCCTTAAAGGCGAGACCCAGTACTTC.

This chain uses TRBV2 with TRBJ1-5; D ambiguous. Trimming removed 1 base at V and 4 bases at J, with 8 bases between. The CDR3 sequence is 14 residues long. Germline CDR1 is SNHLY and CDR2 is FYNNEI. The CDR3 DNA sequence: TGTGCCAGCAGTGAAGAGCCCGCGAATCAGCCCCAGCATTTT. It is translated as CASSEEPANQPQHF.

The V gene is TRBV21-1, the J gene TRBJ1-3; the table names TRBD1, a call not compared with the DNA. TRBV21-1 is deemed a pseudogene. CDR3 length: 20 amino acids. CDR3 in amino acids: CASSSLRAGGVRISGNTIYF. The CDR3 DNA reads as TGTGCCAGCAGCTCGCTAAGGGCAGGGGGTGTTAGAATATCTGGAAACACCATATATTTT.

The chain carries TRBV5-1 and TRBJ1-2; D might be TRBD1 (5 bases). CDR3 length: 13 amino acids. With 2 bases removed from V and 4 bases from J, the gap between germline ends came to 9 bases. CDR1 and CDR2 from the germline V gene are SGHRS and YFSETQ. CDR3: CASSFYDSYGYTF. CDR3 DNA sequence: TGCGCCAGCAGCTTTTACGACAGCTATGGCTACACCTTC.

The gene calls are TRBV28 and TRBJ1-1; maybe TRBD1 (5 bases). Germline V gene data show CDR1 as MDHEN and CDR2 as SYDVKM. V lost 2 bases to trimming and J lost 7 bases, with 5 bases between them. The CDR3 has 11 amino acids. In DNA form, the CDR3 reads TGTGCCAGCAGTTTAAGGGGTGAAGCTTTCTTT. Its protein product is CASSLRGEAFF.

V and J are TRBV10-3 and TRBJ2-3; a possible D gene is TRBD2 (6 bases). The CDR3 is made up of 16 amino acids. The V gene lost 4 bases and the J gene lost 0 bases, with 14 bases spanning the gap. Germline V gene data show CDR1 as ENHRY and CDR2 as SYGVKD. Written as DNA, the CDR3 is TGTGCCATCAGTGGTCTTAGCGGAGCTAGCACAGATACGCAGTATTTT. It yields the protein CAISGLSGASTDTQYF.

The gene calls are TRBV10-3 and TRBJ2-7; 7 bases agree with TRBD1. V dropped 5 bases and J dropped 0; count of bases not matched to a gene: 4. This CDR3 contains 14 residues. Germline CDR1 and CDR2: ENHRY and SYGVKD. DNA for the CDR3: TGTGCCATCAGTCCCGGGACAGCCTCCTACGAGCAGTACTTC. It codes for CAISPGTASYEQYF.

The CDR3 spells CASSPILIPSYF. CDR3 in DNA: TGTGCCAGCAGTCCAATTCTAATCCCTTCTTACTTC. The chain has TRBV6-5 and TRBJ2-4, with no clear D. The V gene lost 5 bases and the J gene lost 16 bases, with 18 bases spanning the gap. Germline values: CDR1 MNHEY, CDR2 SVGAGI. The CDR3 has 12 residues.

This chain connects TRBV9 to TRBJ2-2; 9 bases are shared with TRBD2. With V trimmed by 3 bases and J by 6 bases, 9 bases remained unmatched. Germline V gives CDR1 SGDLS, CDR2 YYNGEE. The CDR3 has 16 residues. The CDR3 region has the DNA TGTGCCAGCAGCGACCCCTTAGCGGGAGTACCCGGGGAGCTGTTTTTT. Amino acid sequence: CASSDPLAGVPGELFF.